These 5 T cell receptor beta chains came from one sample sequenced in a study of T-cell reconstitution after alpha-beta-depleted transplantation in children. Researchers prepared the TCRbeta library using unique molecular identifiers, the study reports. TCRdb recomputed calls from the PCR reads with MiXCR, one row per CDR3 protein. This table holds about 480,000 distinct CDR3 sequences, roughly an eighth found once. The specimen was PBMCs from the stem cell graft donor, collected from the stem cell graft. The receptors stem from a human donor who donated a stem cell graft to a child with combined immunodeficiency.

The J gene is TRBJ1-2, the V gene TRBV4-2, with D unresolved. The CDR3 consists of 14 residues. The V and J ends lost 3 bases and 4 bases respectively, with 12 bases between them. Germline CDR1 is LGHNA and CDR2 is YNFKEQ. The CDR3 protein is CASSHRTDGYGYTF. Here the CDR3 DNA reads TGTGCCAGCAGCCACCGGACGGACGGCTATGGCTACACCTTC.

The chain joins TRBV7-2 to TRBJ2-7, with D possibly being TRBD1 or TRBD2 (6 bases each). CDR3 length: 14 amino acids. The V end lost 6 bases, the J end lost 6 bases, and 18 bases lay between the germline ends. From germline, CDR1 is SGHTA and CDR2 FQGNSA. CDR3 coding DNA: TGTGCCAGCAGTATGGGGGGCAGGTGGGGCGAGCAGTACTTC. Translating gives CASSMGGRWGEQYF.

The chain joins TRBV6-1 to TRBJ2-3; D perhaps matches TRBD2 (6 bases). Trimming shortened V by 6 bases and J by 4 bases, and 14 bases separated the two germline ends. Per germline, CDR1 MNHNS and CDR2 SASEGT. CDR3 size: 14 residues. The CDR3 is CASRRGRLADTQYF. DNA of the CDR3: TGTGCCAGCAGGCGGGGTCGGCTCGCAGATACGCAGTATTTT.

This clonotype was detected a few times. This rearrangement joins TRBV20-1 to TRBJ2-5; D assignment may be TRBD1 or TRBD2 (5 bases each). Trimming removed 6 bases at V and 1 base at J, with 12 bases between. The CDR3 is 13 amino acids. Germline V gene data show CDR1 as DFQATT and CDR2 as SNEGSKA (reference sequence). The CDR3 sequence is CSAGDGPQETQYF. CDR3 nucleotides: TGCAGTGCAGGGGACGGACCCCAAGAGACCCAGTACTTC.

This clonotype was counted a few times. The chain combines TRBV11-2 with TRBJ1-2, with D unclear. The length of the CDR3 is 16 residues. Germline values: CDR1 SGHAT, CDR2 FQNNGV. Trimming removed 4 bases from V and 2 bases from J, with 17 bases in between. The CDR3 is CASSSVTDPANYGYTF. The CDR3 region has the DNA TGTGCCAGCAGCTCCGTTACCGACCCCGCGAACTATGGCTACACCTTC.